Following are 19 T cell receptor beta chains from one sample sequenced in a study of blood T cell repertoires in COVID-19. Method: immunoSEQ multiplex PCR; TCRdb's copy keeps in-frame clones and lacks some. The sample has 150,000 to 200,000 clones, around nine tenths seen once. Sequenced sample: peripheral blood. These receptors were collected from an older man with acute or convalescent COVID-19.

The chain uses TRBV18 and TRBJ1-5, with D maybe TRBD1 (6 bases). CDR3 length equals 16 residues. The V end was cut by 5 bases, the J end by 3 bases, with 17 bases between. CDR1 and CDR2 (germline): KGHSH, LQKENI. The CDR3 nucleotides read TGTGCCAGCTCAGCTGGGACACCTACGCTCAATCAGCCCCAGCATTTT. This translates into CASSAGTPTLNQPQHF.

The genes are TRBV6-1 and TRBJ2-7; D might be TRBD1 (6 bases). The CDR3 has 14 amino acids. Deletions cut 1 base from V and 4 bases from J, with 11 bases between. Germline assignment: CDR1 MNHNS and CDR2 SASEGT. In nucleotides, the CDR3 is TGTGCCAGCAGTGAAGTCCGCAGGGGTTACGAGCAGTACTTC. As protein: CASSEVRRGYEQYF.

The rearrangement uses TRBV5-1 and TRBJ1-4, with 10 bases fitting TRBD1. This CDR3 comprises 15 residues. V was clipped by 0 bases and J by 10 bases; unmatched bases: 6. Germline lookup yields CDR1 SGHRS and CDR2 YFSETQ. The CDR3 sequence is CASSLEGTGVGKLFF. The CDR3 bases are TGCGCCAGCAGCTTGGAAGGGACAGGGGTCGGAAAACTGTTTTTT.

The chain employs TRBV7-9 and TRBJ1-1, with no clear D. The CDR3 length is 15 residues. Germline V gene data show CDR1 as SEHNR and CDR2 as FQNEAQ (reference sequence). Deletions cut 2 bases from V and 1 base from J, with 11 bases between. The DNA of the CDR3 is TGTGCCAGCAGCTTACAAAGCGTGGAGAACACTGAAGCTTTCTTT. It codes for CASSLQSVENTEAFF.

The chain recombines TRBV19 with TRBJ1-5; a possible D gene is TRBD1 (6 bases). The germline V and J ends were trimmed by 5 bases and 7 bases, with 18 bases remaining between them. The germline V gene has CDR1 LNHDA and CDR2 SQIVND (reference sequence). The CDR3 is 15 residues long. The CDR3: CASSSRGWLYQPQHF. The CDR3 DNA reads as TGTGCCAGTAGTTCGAGGGGGTGGTTGTACCAGCCCCAGCATTTT.

This chain joins TRBV27 and TRBJ2-2; 10 nucleotides align to TRBD2. Trimming took 3 bases from V and 9 from J; bases not matched to a gene: 7. Germline assignment: CDR1 MNHEY and CDR2 SMNVEV (reference sequence). The CDR3 is made up of 15 amino acids. The CDR3 is CASSFLAGEPRELFF. In DNA, the CDR3 is TGTGCCAGCAGTTTTCTAGCGGGAGAGCCCCGGGAGCTGTTTTTT.

This chain uses TRBV9 with TRBJ2-1, with TRBD2 identical over 11 bases. The CDR3 covers 15 residues. The germline V gene encodes CDR1 SGDLS and CDR2 YYNGEE. Trimming cost V 4 bases and J 5 bases; bases outside gene matches: 5. CDR3 nucleotide sequence: TGTGCCAGCAGCCGTGGGACTAGCGGAGACAATGAGCAGTTCTTC. As protein: CASSRGTSGDNEQFF.

The chain combines TRBV4-3 with TRBJ1-2, with D possibly TRBD1 on 5 matching bases. V was cut by 0 bases and J by 1 base, with 9 bases left in between. The CDR3 is made up of 15 amino acids. CDR1 is LGHNA, CDR2 YSLEER, per germline. In nucleotides, the CDR3 is TGCGCCAGCAGCCAAGATTGGGGGGGTAACTATGGCTACACCTTC. Its protein product is CASSQDWGGNYGYTF.

This chain connects TRBV20-1 to TRBJ1-5, with 7 bases fitting TRBD1. The length of the CDR3 is 14 residues. V gave up 3 bases and J gave up 2 bases; unmatched junction bases: 4. Germline V gives CDR1 DFQATT, CDR2 SNEGSKA (reference sequence). CDR3 in DNA: TGCAGTGCTAGTGAGGGGGCGGGCAATCAGCCCCAGCATTTT. Its translation: CSASEGAGNQPQHF.

The genes are TRBV6-5 and TRBJ1-6, with D possibly being TRBD1 (5 bases). V lost 5 bases, J lost 14 bases, and 19 bases lay in between. Germline V gives CDR1 MNHEY, CDR2 SVGAGI. The CDR3 contains 14 residues. CDR3 sequence reads: CASSPGTAGIALHF. The CDR3 DNA is TGTGCCAGCAGTCCTGGGACTGCTGGGATAGCCCTCCACTTT.

V is TRBV4-3 and J is TRBJ2-1, with D possibly TRBD2 on 5 matching bases. Trimming removed 0 bases at V and 6 bases at J, with 12 bases between. CDR3 length equals 15 residues. Germline V gene data show CDR1 as LGHNA and CDR2 as YSLEER. The CDR3 DNA is TGCGCCAGCAGCCAAGAGGCGGTTGGAGGCAATGAGCAGTTCTTC. The encoded protein is CASSQEAVGGNEQFF.

The CDR3 DNA follows: TGTGCCAGCTCACAACTAGGATCGTGGGACAATGAGCAGTTCTTC. Amino acids: CASSQLGSWDNEQFF. The rearrangement joins TRBV18 to TRBJ2-1, with a weak D call TRBD2 (5 bases). The CDR3 sequence is 15 residues long. Germline CDR1 KGHSH, CDR2 LQKENI. Trimming stripped 4 bases from V and 5 bases from J, with 15 bases between.

This chain joins TRBV27 and TRBJ2-7, with D perhaps TRBD1 (5 bases). This CDR3 contains 13 residues. The V and J ends lost 3 bases and 3 bases respectively, with 9 bases between them. CDR1 is MNHEY and CDR2 is SMNVEV in the germline V gene (reference sequence). CDR3: CASSLGPGYEQYF. DNA of the CDR3: TGTGCCAGCAGTTTGGGGCCGGGCTACGAGCAGTACTTC.

This clone was counted only a few times. The rearrangement uses TRBV18 and TRBJ2-7; a weak D match, TRBD1 (5 bases). V lost 3 bases and J 1 base, leaving 13 bases between the germline ends. Germline assignment: CDR1 KGHSH and CDR2 LQKENI. The CDR3 runs 15 residues. CDR3 bases: TGTGCCAGCTCACCCCAGGGAAGGGAATCCTACGAGCAGTACTTC. It specifies CASSPQGRESYEQYF. Complete variable domain (other parts from reference TRBV18 and TRBJ2-7): NAGVMQNPRHLVRRRGQEARLRCSPMKGHSHVYWYRQLPEEGLKFMVYLQKENIIDESGMPKERFSAEFPKEGPSILRIQQVVRGDSAAYFCASSPQGRESYEQYFGPGTRLTVT.

The chain carries TRBV2 and TRBJ1-2; TRBD1 aligns across 8 bases. Looked up from germline, CDR1 is SNHLY and CDR2 is FYNNEI. The junction had 7 bases not matched to a gene; V was cut back by 7 bases and J by 3 bases. CDR3 length: 14 residues. The CDR3 region has the DNA TGTGCCAGCAAAAGGACAGGGACACACTATGGCTACACCTTC. Residues: CASKRTGTHYGYTF.

The V gene is TRBV28, the J gene TRBJ2-7; D call uncertain. The germline gives CDR1 MDHEN, CDR2 SYDVKM. The CDR3 runs 12 residues. The ends were cut back, 3 bases at V and 3 bases at J, with 6 bases in the middle. This CDR3 reads CASSLAFYEQYF. The CDR3 DNA reads TGTGCCAGCAGTTTGGCCTTCTACGAGCAGTACTTC.

The V call is TRBV16, the J call TRBJ1-2; D might be TRBD1 (5 bases). The V gene lost 2 bases and the J gene lost 5 bases, with 9 bases spanning the gap. The CDR3 is 13 residues long. Germline CDR1 KGHSY, CDR2 FQNENV. CDR3 in DNA: TGTGCCAGCAGCCAAGGCAGGGCTTATGGCTACACCTTC. It yields the protein CASSQGRAYGYTF.

This rearrangement joins TRBV7-2 to TRBJ1-2, with unresolved D. Germline V gives CDR1 SGHTA, CDR2 FQGNSA. The CDR3 length is 13 residues. V dropped 2 bases and J dropped 4 bases, with 8 bases sitting between them. CDR3: CASSLQEGYGYTF. DNA of the CDR3: TGTGCCAGCAGCTTACAGGAAGGCTATGGCTACACCTTC.

V gene TRBV3-1 (or the pseudogene TRBV3-2) combines with J gene TRBJ2-3; 8 nucleotides match TRBD1. The V gene's germline CDR1 is LGHDT and CDR2 YNNKEL (reference sequence). The V gene end was trimmed by 5 bases and the J gene end by 0 bases; junction bases not matched to a gene: 4. The CDR3 is 15 residues long. The CDR3 DNA reads as TGTGCCAGCAGCTACCAGGGGGCGAGCACAGATACGCAGTATTTT. Translation: CASSYQGASTDTQYF.